These T cell receptor beta chains were read from a single sample in a study of response to subunit inactivated influenza vaccine. One entry per CDR3 protein, called by TCRdb with MiXCR from the RT-PCR reads. The sample consists of 500,000 to 600,000 distinct CDR3 sequences, roughly 10% of them appearing once. These data also featured in a second study, about T cells expressing NK-cell markers.

The starting material was PBMCs from blood, obtained on the day of vaccination. The source of these receptors is a man between 45 and 60 years old who received an inactivated influenza vaccine. Both conserved end residues are part of each CDR3. Each record gives: V gene, clone size, J gene, CDR3 protein. Expanded clones get a size class; other rows say once, few or many, or leave the size out.

v_call: TRBV24-1; clone_size: few; j_call: TRBJ2-1; cdr3_aa: CATSDFRRGRGEQFF
v_call: TRBV20-1; clone_size: .; j_call: TRBJ2-3; cdr3_aa: CSARDGSSGITDTQYF
v_call: TRBV6-5; clone_size: .; j_call: TRBJ2-5; cdr3_aa: CASSYPGKETQYF
v_call: TRBV5-1; clone_size: few; j_call: TRBJ1-1; cdr3_aa: CASSLAFSPWSTEAFF
v_call: TRBV28; clone_size: many; j_call: TRBJ1-5; cdr3_aa: CASSLRGRDPYQPQHF
v_call: TRBV20-1; clone_size: few; j_call: TRBJ1-1; cdr3_aa: CSARVGGGYTEAFF
v_call: TRBV12-3/TRBV12-4; clone_size: .; j_call: TRBJ1-5; cdr3_aa: CASRGTGRDQPQHF
v_call: TRBV12-3/TRBV12-4; clone_size: many; j_call: TRBJ2-1; cdr3_aa: CASSLQYPTAYNEQFF
v_call: TRBV20-1; clone_size: .; j_call: TRBJ2-2; cdr3_aa: CSANKRQDTGELFF
v_call: TRBV20-1; clone_size: .; j_call: TRBJ2-1; cdr3_aa: CRVLSLADSYNEQFF
v_call: TRBV7-2; clone_size: few; j_call: TRBJ2-1; cdr3_aa: CASNTLGEYNEQFF
v_call: TRBV7-3; clone_size: .; j_call: TRBJ2-3; cdr3_aa: CASSLNPWRLDSDTQYF
v_call: TRBV20-1; clone_size: .; j_call: TRBJ2-3; cdr3_aa: CSARDWGDTQYF
v_call: TRBV20-1; clone_size: few; j_call: TRBJ2-7; cdr3_aa: CSVSGYPGLAGGPHYEQYF
v_call: TRBV6-2/TRBV6-3; clone_size: few; j_call: TRBJ2-3; cdr3_aa: CASSYEPSTSGRASNTQYF
v_call: TRBV3-1; clone_size: .; j_call: TRBJ2-1; cdr3_aa: CASSEPTGSYNEQFF
v_call: TRBV28; clone_size: .; j_call: TRBJ1-1; cdr3_aa: CASSFPYGRGGKAFF
v_call: TRBV12-3/TRBV12-4; clone_size: many; j_call: TRBJ2-2; cdr3_aa: CASSLIQTNTGELFF
v_call: TRBV20-1; clone_size: .; j_call: TRBJ2-4; cdr3_aa: CSARAQGGENIQYF
v_call: TRBV12-3/TRBV12-4; clone_size: few; j_call: TRBJ2-1; cdr3_aa: CASSGIRGSYNEQFF
v_call: TRBV4-2; clone_size: .; j_call: TRBJ2-6; cdr3_aa: CASSRSRFPGQGRSSGANVLTF
v_call: TRBV7-2; clone_size: .; j_call: TRBJ2-3; cdr3_aa: CASSLVVGTRADTQYF